The rows below give T cell receptor beta chains drawn from one sample of a study of T cell responses to AZD1222 COVID-19 vaccine. Sequenced by immunoSEQ multiplex PCR; TCRdb stores in-frame clones only, minus some. Of roughly 87,000 clones listed, approximately 91% are singletons. The sample in question was peripheral blood, obtained 28 days after the second AZD1222 dose. The receptors were gathered from an adult who received the AZD1222 COVID-19 vaccine. Both conserved end residues are part of each CDR3. Fields, in order: D gene, CDR3 length, clone size, V gene, J gene, CDR3 DNA, CDR3 protein. D genes are given only for firm matches. Size tells how often a clone was seen (once, few, many) or the class of an expanded clone, and some rows leave it out.

TRBD1,18,.,TRBV7-9,TRBJ1-4,TGTGCCAGCAGCGGGGACAGGACAAGAAGCACGCTTAATGAAAAACTGTTTTTT,CASSGDRTRSTLNEKLFF
.,15,.,TRBV7-2,TRBJ1-6,TGTGCCAGCAGCTTAGGTGTCGGGGTTTGGTCACCCCTCCACTTT,CASSLGVGVWSPLHF
.,15,.,TRBV9,TRBJ2-1,TGTGCCAGCAGCGGAGAGGGGGTAAACTACAATGAGCAGTTCTTC,CASSGEGVNYNEQFF
.,12,.,TRBV19,TRBJ1-2,TGTGCCAGTGGGGAGTGGAGCTATGGCTACACCTTC,CASGEWSYGYTF
.,14,.,TRBV19,TRBJ1-5,TGTGCCAGTAGTAGAGGGGATAGCAATCAGCCCCAGCATTTT,CASSRGDSNQPQHF
TRBD1,15,.,TRBV2,TRBJ1-6,TGTGCCAGCAGTAAATCGGACAGGGCGAACTCACCCCTCCACTTT,CASSKSDRANSPLHF
.,15,.,TRBV3-1/TRBV3-2,TRBJ1-2,TGTGCCAGCAGCCCACTCTGGGGGGGAATCTATGGCTACACCTTC,CASSPLWGGIYGYTF
.,15,.,TRBV5-1,TRBJ2-1,TGCGCCAGCAGCGCAACCGGGACCATTGCGGATGAGCAGTTCTTC,CASSATGTIADEQFF
TRBD2,17,.,TRBV3-1/TRBV3-2,TRBJ2-1,TGTGCCAGCAGCCAGCATCGGCGAGCGGGGGCAGACAATGAGCAGTTCTTC,CASSQHRRAGADNEQFF
TRBD1,14,.,TRBV6-5,TRBJ1-1,TGTGCCAGCAGTTACGAAGGGACAGACACTGAAGCTTTCTTT,CASSYEGTDTEAFF
TRBD2,16,.,TRBV30,TRBJ2-1,TGTGCCTGGAGTGTAAGGCGACTAGCGGGGAATGATGAGCAGTTCTTC,CAWSVRRLAGNDEQFF
.,16,.,TRBV19,TRBJ1-1,TGTGCCAGTAGTATGCGATCAGAAGTAATGAACACTGAAGCTTTCTTT,CASSMRSEVMNTEAFF
.,15,once,TRBV7-3,TRBJ2-1,TGTGCCAGCAGCCTTCAGGGGAGTAGCGCGTATGAGCAGTTCTTC,CASSLQGSSAYEQFF
.,13,once,TRBV9,TRBJ2-1,TGTGCCAGCAGCGCTACCAACTGGAATGAGCAGTTCTTC,CASSATNWNEQFF
TRBD1,11,.,TRBV29-1,TRBJ1-2,TGCAGCGCAGGGACAGGGCATGGCTACACCTTC,CSAGTGHGYTF
TRBD2,15,.,TRBV28,TRBJ2-7,TGTGCCAGCAGTGGGACTAGCGAGACTCCCTACGAGCAGTACTTC,CASSGTSETPYEQYF
.,15,.,TRBV7-6,TRBJ1-3,TGTGCCAGCAGCTTAAGACCGGGGGCTGGAAACACCATATATTTT,CASSLRPGAGNTIYF
TRBD1,14,.,TRBV6-5,TRBJ1-6,TGTGCCAGCAGTTACGGACAGGGGCGTTCACCCCTCCACTTT,CASSYGQGRSPLHF
.,15,.,TRBV19,TRBJ1-2,TGTGCCAGTAGTATAACCGCCCAGGGAAACTATGGCTACACCTTC,CASSITAQGNYGYTF
.,12,.,TRBV2,TRBJ2-7,TGTGCCAGCAGCCGCAACTTCTACGAGCAGTACTTC,CASSRNFYEQYF
.,12,.,TRBV6-5,TRBJ2-1,TGTGCCAGCAGTTATGGGGGGAATGAGCAGTTCTTC,CASSYGGNEQFF
.,16,.,TRBV4-1,TRBJ1-4,TGCGCCAGCACCGAAACCGGCAGGCAAACTAATGAAAAACTGTTTTTT,CASTETGRQTNEKLFF
.,16,few,TRBV7-6,TRBJ2-5,TGTGCCAGCAGCTTAAACAGTGGCCAGAAACAAGAGACCCAGTACTTC,CASSLNSGQKQETQYF
.,17,.,TRBV4-2,TRBJ1-4,TGTGCCAGCAGCCAAGTCCGCCCCGCGGGGAAGAATGAAAAACTGTTTTTT,CASSQVRPAGKNEKLFF
TRBD1,14,.,TRBV7-3,TRBJ1-2,TGTGCCAGCAGCTTAACGCAGGGGGATTTTGGCTACACCTTC,CASSLTQGDFGYTF
.,15,once,TRBV4-3,TRBJ1-2,TGCGCCAGCAGCCACCAGGACGGGACCCGGTATGGCTACACCTTC,CASSHQDGTRYGYTF
TRBD1,15,.,TRBV11-3,TRBJ2-1,TGTGCCAGCAGCTCCGGGACAGTTATTTACAATGAGCAGTTCTTC,CASSSGTVIYNEQFF
.,14,.,TRBV24-1,TRBJ2-6,TGTGCCACCAGTGATTCCTCTGGGGCCAACGTCCTGACTTTC,CATSDSSGANVLTF
TRBD2,16,.,TRBV9,TRBJ2-1,TGTGCCAGCAGCGCTTACACTAGCGGGGGAAACAATGAGCAGTTCTTC,CASSAYTSGGNNEQFF
.,16,.,TRBV19,TRBJ1-5,TGTGCCAGTAGTTTGCGACCACGAAGTTTTCCTCAGCCCCAGCATTTT,CASSLRPRSFPQPQHF
.,15,.,TRBV6-5,TRBJ2-7,TGTGCCAGCAGTACCCGGACCGGCTCTTACTACGAGCAGTACTTC,CASSTRTGSYYEQYF
TRBD1,14,.,TRBV3-1/TRBV3-2,TRBJ1-2,TGTGCCAGCAGCCACCTGGGACAGAACTATGGCTACACCTTC,CASSHLGQNYGYTF
TRBD2,14,.,TRBV5-1,TRBJ2-5,TGCGCCAGCAGGGCGGGAGTGGTCCAAGAGACCCAGTACTTC,CASRAGVVQETQYF
TRBD1,15,few,TRBV6-5,TRBJ1-6,TGTGCCAGCACCCTACTGGGACAGGGTGGCTCACCCCTCCACTTT,CASTLLGQGGSPLHF
.,18,once,TRBV10-3,TRBJ1-2,TGTGCCATCAGTGAGCCCCGCGGGTGGGGGGCGATAGACTATGGCTACACCTTC,CAISEPRGWGAIDYGYTF
.,14,.,TRBV7-8,TRBJ1-3,TGTGCCAGCAGCTTAATGGGCTCTGGAAACACCATATATTTT,CASSLMGSGNTIYF
.,13,.,TRBV18,TRBJ1-1,TGTGCCAGCTCACCACAGGGATGGACTGAAGCTTTCTTT,CASSPQGWTEAFF
.,14,.,TRBV9,TRBJ1-2,TGTGCCAGCACCCGGGACAACATAAACTATGGCTACACCTTC,CASTRDNINYGYTF
.,13,once,TRBV5-4,TRBJ2-3,TGTGCCAGCAGCTTAGGTAGCGTATATACGCAGTATTTT,CASSLGSVYTQYF
.,15,.,TRBV9,TRBJ2-1,TGTGCCAGCAGCGCGCACCCGGGCCTGAGCAATGAGCAGTTCTTC,CASSAHPGLSNEQFF
TRBD1,16,few,TRBV4-2,TRBJ1-1,TGTGCCAGCAGCGATAAAATACAGGGGATGAACACTGAAGCTTTCTTT,CASSDKIQGMNTEAFF
TRBD1,13,.,TRBV15,TRBJ1-6,TGTGCCACCAGCAGAAACAGGGGTCTCCCCCTCCACTTT,CATSRNRGLPLHF
.,14,.,TRBV5-1,TRBJ2-2,TGCGCCAGCAGCTCACGGACAGTCACCGGGGAGCTGTTTTTT,CASSSRTVTGELFF
.,15,.,TRBV3-1/TRBV3-2,TRBJ1-5,TGTGCCAGCAGCCAATCGGCAGGGTTTGGTCAGCCCCAGCATTTT,CASSQSAGFGQPQHF
.,15,.,TRBV18,TRBJ1-5,TGTGCCAGCTCACCCAAAAACGAGGACAATCAGCCCCAGCATTTT,CASSPKNEDNQPQHF
.,16,.,TRBV2,TRBJ1-1,TGTGCCAGCAGTATTCGACCGGCTGAGGGTAACACTGAAGCTTTCTTT,CASSIRPAEGNTEAFF
TRBD1,16,.,TRBV4-2,TRBJ2-1,TGTGCCAGCAGCCAAGCTGAGGGGGCCACCTACAATGAGCAGTTCTTC,CASSQAEGATYNEQFF
.,11,.,TRBV10-3,TRBJ1-1,TGTGCCATCGGCGGAGGGCTTTATGCTTTCTTT,CAIGGGLYAFF
.,14,.,TRBV5-1,TRBJ2-1,TGCGCCAGCAGCTCGGGACAATTCTACAATGAGCAGTTCTTC,CASSSGQFYNEQFF
.,16,few,TRBV27,TRBJ2-5,TGTGCCAGCAGTTTAGGCCCACAGGAGTACCAAGAGACCCAGTACTTC,CASSLGPQEYQETQYF
.,16,.,TRBV9,TRBJ1-2,TGTGCCAGCACCCCCAGAGAGGGTGGATCTCTCTATGGCTACACCTTC,CASTPREGGSLYGYTF
TRBD1,16,.,TRBV5-1,TRBJ1-6,TGCGCCAGCAGCTCAAAAACCGGGACAGAGAATTCACCCCTCCACTTT,CASSSKTGTENSPLHF
.,17,.,TRBV30,TRBJ1-1,TGTGCCTGGAGACAACCCACGTTTAGGACCGTGAACACTGAAGCTTTCTTT,CAWRQPTFRTVNTEAFF
.,15,.,TRBV27,TRBJ1-2,TGTGCCAGCAGTTTATTGGGGGGTCAGGGCTATGGCTACACCTTC,CASSLLGGQGYGYTF
.,14,.,TRBV7-3,TRBJ2-3,TGTGCCAGCAGCCCCTACTCCCGCTTGGATACGCAGTATTTT,CASSPYSRLDTQYF